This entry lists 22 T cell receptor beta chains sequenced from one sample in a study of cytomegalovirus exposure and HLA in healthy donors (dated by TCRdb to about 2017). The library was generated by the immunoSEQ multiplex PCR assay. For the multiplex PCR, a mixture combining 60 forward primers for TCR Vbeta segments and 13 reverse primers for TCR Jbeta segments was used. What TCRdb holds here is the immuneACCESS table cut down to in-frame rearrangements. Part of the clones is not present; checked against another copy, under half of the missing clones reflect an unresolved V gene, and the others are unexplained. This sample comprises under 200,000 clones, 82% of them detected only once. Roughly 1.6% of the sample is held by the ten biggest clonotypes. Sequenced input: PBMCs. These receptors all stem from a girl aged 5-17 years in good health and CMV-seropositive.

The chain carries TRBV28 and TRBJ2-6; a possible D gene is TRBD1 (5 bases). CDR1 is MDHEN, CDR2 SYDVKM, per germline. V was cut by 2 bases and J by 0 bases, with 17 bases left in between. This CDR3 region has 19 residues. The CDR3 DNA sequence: TGTGCCAGCAGTTTAACCGTAAGACAGTCACGCTCTGGGGCCAACGTCCTGACTTTC. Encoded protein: CASSLTVRQSRSGANVLTF.

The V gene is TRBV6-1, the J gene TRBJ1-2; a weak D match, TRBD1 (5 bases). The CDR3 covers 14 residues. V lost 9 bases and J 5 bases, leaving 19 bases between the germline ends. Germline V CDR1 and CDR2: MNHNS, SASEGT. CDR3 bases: TGTGCCAGTCATTGGACGGGGAGGGGATATGGCTACACCTTC. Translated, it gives CASHWTGRGYGYTF.

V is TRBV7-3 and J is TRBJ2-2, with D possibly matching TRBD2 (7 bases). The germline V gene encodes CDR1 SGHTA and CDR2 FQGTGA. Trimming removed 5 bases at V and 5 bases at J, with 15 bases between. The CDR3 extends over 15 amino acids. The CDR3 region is CASSLGGGATGELFF. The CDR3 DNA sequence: TGTGCCAGCAGCCTGGGAGGGGGAGCGACCGGGGAGCTGTTTTTT.

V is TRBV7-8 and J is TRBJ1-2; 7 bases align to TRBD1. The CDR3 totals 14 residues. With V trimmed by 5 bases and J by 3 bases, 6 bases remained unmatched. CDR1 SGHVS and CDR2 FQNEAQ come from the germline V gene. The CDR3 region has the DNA TGTGCCAGCAGCCACGGGACAGACCACTATGGCTACACCTTC. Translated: CASSHGTDHYGYTF.

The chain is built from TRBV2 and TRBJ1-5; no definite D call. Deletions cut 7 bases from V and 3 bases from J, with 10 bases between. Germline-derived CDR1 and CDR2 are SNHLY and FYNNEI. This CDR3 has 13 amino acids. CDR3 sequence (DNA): TGTGCCAGCAATGGGGAGAACAATCAGCCCCAGCATTTT. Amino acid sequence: CASNGENNQPQHF.

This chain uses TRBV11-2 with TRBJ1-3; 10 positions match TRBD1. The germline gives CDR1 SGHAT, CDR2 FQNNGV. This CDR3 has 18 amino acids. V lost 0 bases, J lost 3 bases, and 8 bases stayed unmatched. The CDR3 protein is CASSLDPGQGIGGNTIYF. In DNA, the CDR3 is TGTGCCAGCAGCTTAGACCCGGGACAGGGGATCGGTGGAAACACCATATATTTT.

The CDR3 protein is CASSLREDGELFF. The CDR3 nucleotides read TGTGCCAGCAGTTTGCGGGAGGACGGGGAGCTGTTTTTT. J is TRBJ2-2 and V is TRBV6-4, with TRBD2 matching over 8 bases. Germline loops: CDR1 MRHNA, CDR2 SNTAGT. The CDR3 contains 13 residues. V shed 5 bases and J 7 bases; nucleotides not matched to a gene: 3.

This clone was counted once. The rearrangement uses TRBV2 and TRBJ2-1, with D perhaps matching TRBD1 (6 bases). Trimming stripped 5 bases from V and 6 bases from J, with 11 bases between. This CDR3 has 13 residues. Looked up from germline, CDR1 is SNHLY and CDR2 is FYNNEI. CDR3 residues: CASSSEQGNEQFF. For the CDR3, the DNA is TGTGCCAGCAGTTCCGAACAGGGCAATGAGCAGTTCTTC.

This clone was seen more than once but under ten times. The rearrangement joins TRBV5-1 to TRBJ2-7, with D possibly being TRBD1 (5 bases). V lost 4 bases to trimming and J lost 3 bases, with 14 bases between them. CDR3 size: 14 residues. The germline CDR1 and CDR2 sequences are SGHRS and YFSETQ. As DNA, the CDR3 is TGCGCCAGCAGCCCTGACCCCGACAGCTACGAGCAGTACTTC. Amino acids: CASSPDPDSYEQYF.

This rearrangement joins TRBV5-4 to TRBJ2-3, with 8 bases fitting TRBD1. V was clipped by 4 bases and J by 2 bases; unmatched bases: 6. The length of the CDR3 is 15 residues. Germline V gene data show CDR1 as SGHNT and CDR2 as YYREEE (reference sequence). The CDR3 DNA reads TGTGCCAGCAGCCCGGACAGGGCCCTCACAGATACGCAGTATTTT. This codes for CASSPDRALTDTQYF.

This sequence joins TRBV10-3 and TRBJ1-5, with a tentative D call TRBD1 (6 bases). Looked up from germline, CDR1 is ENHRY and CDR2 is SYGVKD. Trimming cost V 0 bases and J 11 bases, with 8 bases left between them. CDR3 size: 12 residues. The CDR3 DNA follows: TGTGCCATCAGTGAGTCGCAGGGGACCCAGCATTTT. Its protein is CAISESQGTQHF.

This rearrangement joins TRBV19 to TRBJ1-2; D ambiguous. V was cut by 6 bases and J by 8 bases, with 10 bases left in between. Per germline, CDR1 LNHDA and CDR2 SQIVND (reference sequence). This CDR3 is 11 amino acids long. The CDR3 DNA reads TGTGCCAGTAGCAAACCGGGGGGCTACACCTTC. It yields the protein CASSKPGGYTF.

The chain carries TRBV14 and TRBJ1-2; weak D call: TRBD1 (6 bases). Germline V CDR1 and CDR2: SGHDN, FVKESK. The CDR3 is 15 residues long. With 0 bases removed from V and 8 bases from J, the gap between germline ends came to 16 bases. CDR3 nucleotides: TGTGCCAGCAGCCAAGATCCCCAGGGGACGAAAGGCTACACCTTC. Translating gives CASSQDPQGTKGYTF. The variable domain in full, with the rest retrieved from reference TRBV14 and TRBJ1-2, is EAGVTQFPSHSVIEKGQTVTLRCDPISGHDNLYWYRRVMGKEIKFLLHFVKESKQDESGMPNNRFLAERTGGTYSTLKVQPAELEDSGVYFCASSQDPQGTKGYTFGSGTRLTVV.

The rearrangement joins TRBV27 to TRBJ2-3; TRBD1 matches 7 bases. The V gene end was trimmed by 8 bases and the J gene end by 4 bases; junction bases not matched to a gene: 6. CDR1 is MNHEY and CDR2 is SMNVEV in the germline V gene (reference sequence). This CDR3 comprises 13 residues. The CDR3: CASAQGLADTQYF. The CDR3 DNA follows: TGTGCCAGCGCACAGGGGCTAGCAGATACGCAGTATTTT.

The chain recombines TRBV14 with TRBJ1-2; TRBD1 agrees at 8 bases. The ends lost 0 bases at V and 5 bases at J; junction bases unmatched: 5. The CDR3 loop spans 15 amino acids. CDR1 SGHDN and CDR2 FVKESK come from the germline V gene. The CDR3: CASSQDLDRGYGYTF. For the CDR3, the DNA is TGTGCCAGCAGCCAAGATCTCGACAGGGGATATGGCTACACCTTC.

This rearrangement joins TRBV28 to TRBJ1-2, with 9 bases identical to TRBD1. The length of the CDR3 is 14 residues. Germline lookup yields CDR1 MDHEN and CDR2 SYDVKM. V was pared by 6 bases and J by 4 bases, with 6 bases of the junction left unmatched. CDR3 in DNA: TGTGCCAGCAGACGGACAGGGGATAGCTATGGCTACACCTTC. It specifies CASRRTGDSYGYTF.

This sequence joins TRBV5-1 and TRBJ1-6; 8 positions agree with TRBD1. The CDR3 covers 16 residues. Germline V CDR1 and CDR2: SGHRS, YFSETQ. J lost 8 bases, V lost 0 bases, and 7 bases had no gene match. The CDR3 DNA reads TGCGCCAGCAGCTTGGGCCAGGGGGCGGCGGATTCACCCCTCCACTTT. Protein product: CASSLGQGAADSPLHF.

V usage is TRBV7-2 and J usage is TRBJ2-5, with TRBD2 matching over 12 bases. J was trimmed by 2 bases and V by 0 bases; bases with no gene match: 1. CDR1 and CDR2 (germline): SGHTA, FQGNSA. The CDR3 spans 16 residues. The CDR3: CASSLAGTSGQETQYF. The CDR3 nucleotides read TGTGCCAGCAGCTTAGCGGGGACTAGCGGGCAAGAGACCCAGTACTTC.

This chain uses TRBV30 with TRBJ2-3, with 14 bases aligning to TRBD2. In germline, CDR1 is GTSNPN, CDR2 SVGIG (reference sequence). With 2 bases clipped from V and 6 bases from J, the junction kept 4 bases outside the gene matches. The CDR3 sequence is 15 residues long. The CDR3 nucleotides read TGTGCCTGGAGTAAAAGGACTAGCGGGAGGGATACGCAGTATTTT. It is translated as CAWSKRTSGRDTQYF.

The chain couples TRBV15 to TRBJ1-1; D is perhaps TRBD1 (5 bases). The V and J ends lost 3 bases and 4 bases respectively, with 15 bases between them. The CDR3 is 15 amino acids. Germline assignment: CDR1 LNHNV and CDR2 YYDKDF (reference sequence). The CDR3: CATSSFSRVRTEAFF. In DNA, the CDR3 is TGTGCCACCAGCAGTTTCAGCAGGGTACGCACTGAAGCTTTCTTT.

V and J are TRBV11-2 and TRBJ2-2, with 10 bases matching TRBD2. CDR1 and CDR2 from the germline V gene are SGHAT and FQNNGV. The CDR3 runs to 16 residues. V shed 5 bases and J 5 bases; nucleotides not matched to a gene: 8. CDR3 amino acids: CASSTQAGGRTGELFF. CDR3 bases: TGTGCCAGCAGCACCCAAGCGGGAGGGCGAACCGGGGAGCTGTTTTTT.

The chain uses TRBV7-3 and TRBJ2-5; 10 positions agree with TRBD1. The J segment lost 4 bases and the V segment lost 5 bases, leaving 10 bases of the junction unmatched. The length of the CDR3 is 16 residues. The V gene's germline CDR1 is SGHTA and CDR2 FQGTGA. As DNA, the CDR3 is TGTGCCAGCAGCATAGGGGGACAGGGGCGATCAGAGACCCAGTACTTC. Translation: CASSIGGQGRSETQYF.